This TCR beta chain was retrieved from a study of OX40 agonist ivuxolimab in advanced cancers. Regarding the complete study: Ivuxolimab was a fully human IgG2 agonistic monoclonal antibody targeting the costimulatory receptor OX40 (CD134). Intravenous ivuxolimab was administered to patients every 2 weeks at six dose levels: 0.01, 0.1, 0.3, 1.5, 3 and 10 mg/kg. Among the roughly 50 dose-escalation patients, about 19 had hepatocellular carcinoma, about 15 melanoma, 9 renal cell carcinoma and 9 head and neck cancer. In the dose-escalation cohort, over 65% of patients were male, and the mean age was roughly 60 years, with a range of 23 to 79. Prior anti-PD-1, anti-PD-L1 or anti-CTLA-4 therapy was permitted, and 40% of dose-escalation patients had received checkpoint inhibitors. Three dose-escalation patients achieved partial responses, one with hepatocellular carcinoma and two with cutaneous melanoma. The point of sequencing TCRbeta in the periphery was to test whether ivuxolimab changed TCR sequence diversity and drove clonal T-cell expansion. The paper covers the monotherapy dose-escalation part of the phase I ivuxolimab trial, which included N ≈ 52 patients.

Genomic DNA was isolated from the sorted cells so that the TCRbeta CDR3 region could be sequenced. TCRbeta CDR3 regions were sequenced using the immunoSEQ Assay. TCRdb took this table from immuneACCESS and kept in-frame rearrangements with V and J called. Such tables lack part of the clones; where checked against another copy, unresolved V genes explain under half of the gap, and the rest is unexplained. Recorded for this sample are 100,000 or so clones; 86% of them occurred a single time. Around 5.9% of the sample belongs to the ten largest clones. Paper-wide results and their limitations: After ivuxolimab, CD8+ T cells had more expanded clones than CD4+ T cells on average. Low levels of normalized T-cell clonal expansion were also shown by some nonresponding patients. Partial responders in the 0.1-3.0 mg/kg groups had among the lowest normalized peripheral clonal expansion, especially among CD8+ T cells. Clonal expansion of both CD4+ and CD8+ blood T cells was observed from baseline to week 6 at doses 0.1 to 3.0 mg/kg. Antigen specificity was not determined for the clonally expanded peripheral T cells.

Patients with autoimmune disease history or receiving systemic immunosuppression were excluded from the trial. Peripheral blood for TCR sequencing was collected from all dose cohorts at baseline, on cycle 4 day 1, and on cycle 7 day 1. Samples were obtained from an open-label, multicenter, first-in-human phase I dose-escalation trial of ivuxolimab. Adults with locally advanced or metastatic melanoma, renal cell carcinoma, hepatocellular carcinoma or head and neck squamous cell carcinoma were enrolled in the trial. CD4+ and CD8+ T cells were sorted separately from peripheral blood before TCR sequencing. Concerning this clone itself: Its antigen has not been determined. One base away there is no much larger clone; base qualities are not given.

A distance of 6 bases separates the germline ends of V and J, which lose 4 bases and 2 bases respectively. The CDR1 and CDR2 encoded by the germline V gene (reference sequence) are SGHKS and YYEKEE. From its cysteine to its phenylalanine, the CDR3 spans 12 amino acids. Only CDR3 DNA remains: 36 bases, in frame from the first base. The source material was CD4+ or CD8+ T cells sorted from blood, sampled in a trial of the OX40 agonist ivuxolimab. The clonotype was recovered from an adult with an advanced solid tumor such as melanoma, head and neck, liver or kidney cancer. The sequence is built from TRBV5-5 and TRBJ1-1; no D gene can be assigned with confidence. The nucleotide sequence reads as follows: TGTGCCAGCAGCGGCGCTAACACTGAAGCTTTCTTT. It translates as CASSGANTEAFF.